The present T cell receptor beta chain was sequenced within a study of CD8 T cells in ankylosing spondylitis. TCRdb passed the 5' RACE reads through MiXCR, listing each CDR3 protein once. The sample yields 200,000 to 300,000 distinct CDR3 sequences, about 10% seen once. The CDR3 sequence is 13 residues long. J lost 12 bases, V lost 1 base, and 4 bases had no gene match. Germline CDR1 reads SGHNT; CDR2 reads YYREEE (reference sequence). General study points: Disease-linked clones were CD8+ and relatively rare in peripheral blood.

Details on this clonotype: The antigen remains unidentified.

Sequencing input: blood, either unsorted or a sorted T cell fraction (not recorded which). The rearrangement uses TRBV5-4 and TRBJ2-1; 10 positions match TRBD2. The sequence was obtained from a male donor with ankylosing spondylitis or in good health (not recorded which). CDR3 DNA sequence: TGTGCCAGCAGCTTGTCTAGCGGGGGAGGGCAGTTCTTC. This codes for CASSLSSGGGQFF.